A selection of T cell receptor beta chains follows, all from one sample in a study of naive and memory T cell subsets. TCRdb fed the UMI-ligation and nested PCR reads into MiXCR, producing one record per CDR3 protein. The repertoire has 130,000 to 150,000 distinct CDR3 sequences, 15% to 20% of them found once; the top ten carry roughly 0.14%. What was sequenced was naive CD4+ T cells from blood. Receptors originate from a human donor in good health. Each CDR3 is given with its conserved first and last residue. D genes are given only for firm matches. Clone size is given for some rows only: seen once, a few or many times, or a class if the clone is expanded.

TRBD2	TRBV7-8	-	TRBJ2-2	CASTGTSARTGELFF	TGTGCCAGCACCGGGACTAGCGCCCGCACCGGGGAGCTGTTTTTT
-	TRBV10-3	few	TRBJ1-5	CAISPEGNQPQHF	TGTGCCATCAGTCCAGAAGGCAATCAGCCCCAGCATTTT
-	TRBV30	-	TRBJ2-5	CAWSPAYQETQYF	TGTGCCTGGAGTCCGGCTTACCAAGAGACCCAGTACTTC
TRBD2	TRBV7-9	many	TRBJ2-3	CASSKGLAGILTDTQYF	TGTGCCAGCAGCAAGGGACTAGCGGGTATATTGACAGATACGCAGTATTTT
-	TRBV29-1	-	TRBJ2-1	CSVEGTYRAYNEQFF	TGCAGCGTTGAAGGAACATACAGGGCCTACAATGAGCAGTTCTTC
TRBD2	TRBV5-8	few	TRBJ2-1	CASSKPLTEPGTSGINEQFF	TGTGCCAGCAGCAAACCCTTGACAGAACCGGGGACTAGCGGGATCAATGAGCAGTTCTTC
TRBD1	TRBV5-6	few	TRBJ1-1	CASSFGQGGEAFF	TGTGCCAGCAGCTTCGGACAGGGCGGTGAAGCTTTCTTT
-	TRBV20-1	few	TRBJ1-4	CSASDRPGREKLFF	TGCAGTGCTAGTGACAGGCCGGGCCGGGAAAAACTGTTTTTT
-	TRBV28	few	TRBJ2-7	CASSLSSGLTYEQYF	TGTGCCAGCAGTTTAAGCTCGGGACTGACCTACGAGCAGTACTTC
-	TRBV3-1	many	TRBJ2-1	CASSQGPSSYNEQFF	TGTGCCAGCAGCCAAGGGCCAAGCTCCTACAATGAGCAGTTCTTC
-	TRBV5-1	-	TRBJ2-7	CASSGGGAVYEQYF	TGCGCCAGCAGCGGTGGCGGGGCGGTCTACGAGCAGTACTTC